The rows below give T cell receptor beta chains drawn from one sample of a study of cytomegalovirus exposure and HLA in healthy donors. Profiling relied on immunoSEQ multiplex PCR, and the TCRdb table lists in-frame clones only, not all of them. The repertoire shows 190,000 or so clones; the top ten hold less than 0.85%. The sequencing input was PBMCs. The receptors stem from a boy between 10 and 17 years old in good health and CMV-seronegative. The CDR3 runs from the conserved cysteine through the conserved F or W. The order of the fields is D gene, V gene, J gene, CDR3 DNA, CDR3 protein. The D gene is left open where the match is weak.

d_call: .
v_call: TRBV4-1
j_call: TRBJ1-1
cdr3_nt: TGCGCCAGCAGCCAACCGACAGAACGGAACACTGAAGCTTTCTTT
cdr3_aa: CASSQPTERNTEAFF

d_call: .
v_call: TRBV6-6
j_call: TRBJ1-1
cdr3_nt: TGTGCCAGCAGTTACGCCCCAAGGGGAGGCCCCCCTGAAGCTTTCTTT
cdr3_aa: CASSYAPRGGPPEAFF

d_call: .
v_call: TRBV25-1
j_call: TRBJ2-7
cdr3_nt: TGTGCCAGCAGTGAATACCCCTCGGGGTCCTACGAGCAGTACTTC
cdr3_aa: CASSEYPSGSYEQYF

d_call: .
v_call: TRBV28
j_call: TRBJ1-5
cdr3_nt: TGTGCCAGCAGGTCAGGGGCCGGGAGCAATCAGCCCCAGCATTTT
cdr3_aa: CASRSGAGSNQPQHF

d_call: .
v_call: TRBV9
j_call: TRBJ2-5
cdr3_nt: TGTGCCAGCAGCGAACAGGGATGGACAGAGACCCAGTACTTC
cdr3_aa: CASSEQGWTETQYF

d_call: .
v_call: TRBV30
j_call: TRBJ2-3
cdr3_nt: TGTGCCTGGGCGGGGGCGGTAGGTACGCAGTATTTT
cdr3_aa: CAWAGAVGTQYF

d_call: TRBD1
v_call: TRBV6-1
j_call: TRBJ1-5
cdr3_nt: TGTGCCAGCAGGTCCGGGACAGGGGAAACTCAGCCCCAGCATTTT
cdr3_aa: CASRSGTGETQPQHF

d_call: .
v_call: TRBV5-1
j_call: TRBJ2-1
cdr3_nt: TGCGCCAGCAGCCCCTCCAGGGGAGACGGTTACAATGAGCAGTTCTTC
cdr3_aa: CASSPSRGDGYNEQFF

d_call: .
v_call: TRBV19
j_call: TRBJ1-2
cdr3_nt: TGTGCCAGTATGAACGGCAGGAGGATCCCCAAACTTGGCTATGGCTACACCTTC
cdr3_aa: CASMNGRRIPKLGYGYTF

d_call: .
v_call: TRBV6-1
j_call: TRBJ1-4
cdr3_nt: TGTGCCAGCAGTAAAGAGCCCATAACAACTAATGAAAAACTGTTTTTT
cdr3_aa: CASSKEPITTNEKLFF

d_call: .
v_call: TRBV6-5
j_call: TRBJ2-5
cdr3_nt: TGTGCCAGCAGTTACTCACCAGTCCTATGGGAGCAGTACTTC
cdr3_aa: CASSYSPVLWEQYF

d_call: TRBD1
v_call: TRBV5-1
j_call: TRBJ2-1
cdr3_nt: TGCGCCAGCAGCCAGGACAGGGGGCTAAGGAGCTCCTACAATGAGCAGTTCTTC
cdr3_aa: CASSQDRGLRSSYNEQFF

d_call: TRBD1
v_call: TRBV27
j_call: TRBJ1-6
cdr3_nt: TGTGCCAGCAGCTTTGTGGGACAGTCGAATTCACCCCTCCACTTT
cdr3_aa: CASSFVGQSNSPLHF

d_call: .
v_call: TRBV7-8
j_call: TRBJ1-3
cdr3_nt: TGTGCCAGCAGCTTGGACACTGGAAACACCATATATTTT
cdr3_aa: CASSLDTGNTIYF

d_call: .
v_call: TRBV27
j_call: TRBJ1-5
cdr3_nt: TGTGCCAGCAGTTCCCATCAGGGGATCCTCAATCAGCCCCAGCATTTT
cdr3_aa: CASSSHQGILNQPQHF

d_call: .
v_call: TRBV6-1
j_call: TRBJ2-7
cdr3_nt: TGTGCCAGCAGTGAAGTAGGAGACGAGCAGTACTTC
cdr3_aa: CASSEVGDEQYF

d_call: .
v_call: TRBV28
j_call: TRBJ2-3
cdr3_nt: TGTGCCAGCAGTTTAAGGTGGGGTCCCCGGAAGGGGTCAGATACGCAGTATTTT
cdr3_aa: CASSLRWGPRKGSDTQYF

d_call: TRBD1
v_call: TRBV19
j_call: TRBJ2-7
cdr3_nt: TGTGCCAGTAGTATCACCCCCGGGACAGAGTACGAGCAGTACTTC
cdr3_aa: CASSITPGTEYEQYF

d_call: TRBD1
v_call: TRBV7-6
j_call: TRBJ2-5
cdr3_nt: TGTGCCAGCAGCCTCCTGGACCCAGGGGGGACCCAGTACTTC
cdr3_aa: CASSLLDPGGTQYF

d_call: TRBD2
v_call: TRBV6-4
j_call: TRBJ2-3
cdr3_nt: TGTGCCAGCAGCGACGGTGCGGGGGGGCCTGCAGATACGCAGTATTTT
cdr3_aa: CASSDGAGGPADTQYF

d_call: .
v_call: TRBV19
j_call: TRBJ1-5
cdr3_nt: TGTGCCAGTAGTATAGGGTCAGGCCAACGGGGGAATCAGCCCCAGCATTTT
cdr3_aa: CASSIGSGQRGNQPQHF

d_call: TRBD2
v_call: TRBV4-1
j_call: TRBJ2-2
cdr3_nt: TGCGCCAGCAGCCAAGGTCCATCGGGGGGGGGCCCACCCGGGGAGCTGTTTTTT
cdr3_aa: CASSQGPSGGGPPGELFF